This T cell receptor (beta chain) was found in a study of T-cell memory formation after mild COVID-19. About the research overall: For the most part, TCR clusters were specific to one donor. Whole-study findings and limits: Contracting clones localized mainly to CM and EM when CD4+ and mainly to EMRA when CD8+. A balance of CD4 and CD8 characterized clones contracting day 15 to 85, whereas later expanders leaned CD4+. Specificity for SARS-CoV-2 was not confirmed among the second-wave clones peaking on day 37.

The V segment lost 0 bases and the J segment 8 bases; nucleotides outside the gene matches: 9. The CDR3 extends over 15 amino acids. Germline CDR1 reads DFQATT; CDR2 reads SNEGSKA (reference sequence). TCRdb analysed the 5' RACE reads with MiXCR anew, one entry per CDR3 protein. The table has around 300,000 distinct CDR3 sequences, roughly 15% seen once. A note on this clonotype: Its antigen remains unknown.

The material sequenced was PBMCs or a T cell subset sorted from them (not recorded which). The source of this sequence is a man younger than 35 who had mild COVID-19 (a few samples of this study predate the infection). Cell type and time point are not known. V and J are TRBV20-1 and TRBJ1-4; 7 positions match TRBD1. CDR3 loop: CSARDPRQGAEKLFF. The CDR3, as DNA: TGCAGTGCTAGAGATCCCAGACAGGGAGCCGAAAAACTGTTTTTT.